Listed here are 10 T cell receptor beta chains from one sample, sequenced in a study of T cell responses to AZD1222 COVID-19 vaccine. Sequencing was performed with immunoSEQ multiplex PCR; in TCRdb, only in-frame clones are kept and a portion is missing. The sample lists about 130,000 clones, around 83% seen once, with roughly 4% in the top ten. The sample here was peripheral blood, taken 28 days after the second AZD1222 dose. The receptor set was obtained from an adult who received the AZD1222 COVID-19 vaccine.

The chain couples TRBV5-4 to TRBJ2-1; D might be TRBD1 or TRBD2, each matching 6 bases. Germline V gene lookup returns CDR1 SGHNT and CDR2 YYREEE (reference sequence). The V gene lost 4 bases and the J gene lost 8 bases, with 19 bases spanning the gap. CDR3 size: 15 residues. The CDR3 DNA follows: TGTGCCAGCAGCGGGAAGTGGGGGGCTAGCCATGAGCAGTTCTTC. It translates to CASSGKWGASHEQFF.

V and J are TRBV11-2 and TRBJ1-2, with unresolved D. Germline assignment: CDR1 SGHAT and CDR2 FQNNGV. This CDR3 spans 14 amino acids. Trimming took off 0 bases at V and 8 bases at J, with 13 bases between the two ends. The CDR3 is CASSLDLDRQGYTF. The CDR3 nucleotides read TGTGCCAGCAGCTTAGATTTGGACCGGCAGGGCTACACCTTC.

J is TRBJ2-7 and V is TRBV19; no definite D call. The CDR3 has 13 residues. V lost 5 bases and J 3 bases, leaving 11 bases between the germline ends. Germline V gives CDR1 LNHDA, CDR2 SQIVND (reference sequence). For the CDR3, the DNA is TGTGCCAGTAGTCTGGAAGGCTACTACGAGCAGTACTTC. Translation: CASSLEGYYEQYF.

The chain uses TRBV5-4 and TRBJ1-2; the match to TRBD1 covers 8 bases. Germline assignment: CDR1 SGHNT and CDR2 YYREEE (reference sequence). The CDR3 is 13 residues long. The V segment lost 6 bases and the J segment 4 bases; nucleotides outside the gene matches: 5. CDR3 sequence: CASTSGGGYGYTF. Here the CDR3 DNA reads TGTGCCAGCACCTCAGGGGGCGGCTATGGCTACACCTTC.

This chain links TRBV27 with TRBJ2-7; D gene ambiguous. Germline loops: CDR1 MNHEY, CDR2 SMNVEV (reference sequence). The CDR3 runs to 11 residues. V dropped 3 bases and J dropped 4 bases, with 4 bases sitting between them. CDR3 nucleotide sequence: TGTGCCAGCAGTTTTGGGTACGAGCAGTACTTC. Its translation: CASSFGYEQYF.

This clone was observed once. The chain is built from TRBV7-9 and TRBJ1-4, with 7 bases identical to TRBD1. Germline CDR1 is SEHNR and CDR2 is FQNEAQ (reference sequence). The CDR3 spans 16 residues. With V trimmed by 1 base and J by 7 bases, 9 bases remained unmatched. The CDR3 sequence is CASSLDGATGSEKLFF. The CDR3 nucleotides are TGTGCCAGCAGCTTAGACGGGGCGACAGGGTCTGAAAAACTGTTTTTT.

The CDR3 here is CASNGVTEAFF. The DNA of the CDR3 is TGTGCCAGTAACGGGGTCACTGAAGCTTTCTTT. The chain joins TRBV19 to TRBJ1-1; D remains unclear. V was trimmed by 7 bases and J by 4 bases, leaving 7 bases between them. CDR1 LNHDA and CDR2 SQIVND come from the germline V gene (reference sequence). This CDR3 has 11 residues.

V is TRBV6-5 and J is TRBJ1-2; TRBD1 agrees at 8 bases. V shed 7 bases, J shed 8 bases, and the junction held 3 bases outside the gene matches. Germline V gene data show CDR1 as MNHEY and CDR2 as SVGAGI. The CDR3 is 11 amino acids. CDR3 residues: CASTGQGGYTF. The CDR3 coding sequence is TGTGCCAGCACCGGACAGGGCGGCTACACCTTC.

The V call is TRBV24-1, the J call TRBJ1-1; 8 positions match TRBD1. Germline V gives CDR1 KGHDR, CDR2 SFDVKD. V shed 3 bases and J 5 bases; nucleotides not matched to a gene: 4. This CDR3 is built from 14 residues. CDR3 nucleotide sequence: TGTGCCACCAGTGATGGACAGGGTGTGACTGAAGCTTTCTTT. It codes for CATSDGQGVTEAFF.

The chain employs TRBV24-1 and TRBJ1-5, with D unresolved. CDR3 length: 14 amino acids. CDR1 and CDR2 (germline): KGHDR, SFDVKD. V gave up 2 bases and J gave up 5 bases, with 9 bases separating them. The CDR3 region is CATSDSGKHQPQHF. The CDR3, as DNA: TGTGCCACCAGTGATTCTGGCAAACATCAGCCCCAGCATTTT.